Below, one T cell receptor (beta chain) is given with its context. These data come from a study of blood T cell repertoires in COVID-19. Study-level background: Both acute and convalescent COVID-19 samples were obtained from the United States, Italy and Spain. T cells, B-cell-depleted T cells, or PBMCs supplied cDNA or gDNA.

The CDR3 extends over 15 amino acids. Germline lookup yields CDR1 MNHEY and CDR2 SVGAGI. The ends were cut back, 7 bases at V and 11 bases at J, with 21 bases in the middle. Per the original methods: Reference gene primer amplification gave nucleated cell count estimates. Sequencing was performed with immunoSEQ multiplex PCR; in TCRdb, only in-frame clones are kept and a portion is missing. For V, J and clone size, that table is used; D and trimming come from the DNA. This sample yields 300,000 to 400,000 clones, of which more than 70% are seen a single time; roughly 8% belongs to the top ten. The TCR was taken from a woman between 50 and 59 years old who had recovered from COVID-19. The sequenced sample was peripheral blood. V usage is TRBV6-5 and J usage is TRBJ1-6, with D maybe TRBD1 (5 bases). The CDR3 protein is CASTLGGTGHTPLHF. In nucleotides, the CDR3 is TGTGCCAGCACCTTGGGGGGGACTGGGCATACACCCCTCCACTTT.